This TCR beta chain was identified in a study of spatial heterogeneity in lung cancer. About the study: Any follow-up PBMC samples that were available went on to be sequenced, and the median time to follow-up was two to three years after resection.

The CDR3 runs to 11 residues. Germline loops: CDR1 MNHNS, CDR2 SASEGT. V was trimmed by 8 bases and J by 5 bases, leaving 6 bases between them. Individual TCR cDNA molecules each bore their own unique molecular identifier. TCRdb reprocessed the 5' RACE reads via MiXCR and lists one record per CDR3 protein. The sample lists some 120,000 distinct CDR3 sequences, less than 15% occurring once. Time point meaning: blood at routine non-recurrence follow-up after resection. Unsorted whole RNA samples from tumor, nontumor lung or frozen PBMC were sequenced. V gene TRBV6-1 combines with J gene TRBJ1-4; D is ambiguous. Sequencing used PBMCs, obtained at follow-up. This sequence originates from a male donor with early-stage non-small cell lung cancer. The CDR3 protein is CASGENEKLFF. The CDR3 nucleotides read TGTGCCAGCGGGGAGAATGAAAAACTGTTTTTT.